Listed below are T cell receptor beta chains from one sample, sequenced in a study of blood T cell repertoires in COVID-19. Method: immunoSEQ multiplex PCR; TCRdb's copy keeps in-frame clones and lacks some. Of 250,000 or so clones listed, roughly 89% are singletons. The sequencing input was peripheral blood. The receptor set was obtained from a middle-aged woman who had recovered from COVID-19. The CDR3 runs from the conserved cysteine through the conserved F or W. A D gene is named only where the DNA matches it firmly. Clone size, where shown, is once, few, many, or a class for clones that have expanded.

j_call d_call clone_size v_call cdr3_aa cdr3_nt
TRBJ1-5 TRBD1 - TRBV5-5 CASSLLGQGEPQHF TGTGCCAGCAGCTTGCTAGGACAGGGCGAGCCCCAGCATTTT
TRBJ1-2 TRBD1 - TRBV28 CASGTAPPGGYTF TGTGCCAGCGGGACAGCACCCCCCGGCGGCTACACCTTC
TRBJ1-1 TRBD1 - TRBV6-5 CASSRGRMNTEAFF TGTGCCAGCTCCAGGGGGCGCATGAACACTGAAGCTTTCTTT
TRBJ2-2 - - TRBV7-7 CASSLLPGDLTGELFF TGTGCCAGCAGCTTACTCCCAGGGGATCTGACCGGGGAGCTGTTTTTT
TRBJ2-3 - - TRBV24-1 CATSDYGGTAVSTDTQYF TGTGCCACCAGTGACTACGGTGGGACTGCCGTTAGCACAGATACGCAGTATTTT
TRBJ1-5 - - TRBV19 CASSIALQAGRPQHF TGTGCCAGTAGTATAGCCCTTCAGGCGGGAAGGCCCCAGCATTTT
TRBJ2-2 - - TRBV3-1/TRBV3-2 CASSNRASNTGELFF TGTGCCAGCAGCAACAGGGCTTCGAACACCGGGGAGCTGTTTTTT
TRBJ2-1 TRBD1 - TRBV7-3 CASSSDRVSDEQFF TGTGCCAGCAGCTCGGACAGGGTTTCTGATGAGCAGTTCTTC
TRBJ1-3 - - TRBV5-4 CASSPRQGMGNTIYF TGTGCCAGCAGCCCCCGGCAGGGTATGGGAAACACCATATATTTT
TRBJ2-2 - - TRBV5-1 CASSSGPGGGNTGELFF TGCGCCAGCAGCTCCGGCCCGGGGGGCGGGAACACCGGGGAGCTGTTTTTT
TRBJ2-3 - - TRBV5-1 CASSLISGPWGVDTQYF TGCGCCAGCAGCTTGATTTCGGGCCCCTGGGGGGTGGATACGCAGTATTTT
TRBJ2-6 - - TRBV2 CASAGGKSGANVLTF TGTGCCAGCGCAGGGGGGAAGTCTGGGGCCAACGTCCTGACTTTC
TRBJ1-6 TRBD1 - TRBV2 CASSEAGGQGIFHF TGTGCCAGCAGTGAAGCAGGGGGACAGGGCATTTTCCACTTT
TRBJ1-6 - - TRBV2 CASSEVARVHSPLHF TGTGCCAGCAGTGAAGTTGCGCGTGTTCATTCACCCCTCCACTTT
TRBJ1-1 TRBD1 few TRBV18 CASSPALTGGRGTEAFF TGTGCCAGCTCACCAGCCTTGACAGGGGGCCGGGGCACTGAAGCTTTCTTT
TRBJ2-5 - - TRBV18 CASSRASQARETQYF TGTGCCAGCTCACGGGCCTCCCAGGCCCGGGAGACCCAGTACTTC
TRBJ2-7 - once TRBV6-6 CASSYTGYEQYF TGTGCCAGCAGTTACACTGGCTACGAGCAGTACTTC
TRBJ2-7 - - TRBV10-3 CAISESAGSSYEQYF TGTGCCATCAGTGAGTCGGCGGGGAGCTCCTACGAGCAGTACTTC
TRBJ1-4 - - TRBV4-1 CASSQTLGQGADEKLFF TGCGCCAGCAGCCAGACCCTCGGTCAGGGCGCTGATGAAAAACTGTTTTTT
TRBJ1-5 TRBD1 - TRBV19 CASRSGGISQPQHF TGTGCCAGTAGGTCAGGGGGCATAAGTCAGCCCCAGCATTTT
TRBJ2-7 TRBD1 - TRBV28 CASSPTQGTPYEQYF TGTGCCAGCAGCCCCACACAGGGGACACCCTACGAGCAGTACTTC
TRBJ2-5 TRBD1 - TRBV5-1 CASSYGQGVRETQYF TGCGCCAGCAGCTATGGACAGGGGGTCAGAGAGACCCAGTACTTC
TRBJ1-6 - - TRBV19 CASSIGQTGGSPLHF TGTGCCAGTAGTATCGGACAGACTGGAGGTTCACCCCTCCACTTT
TRBJ1-5 TRBD1 - TRBV6-4 CASSETGVSRQPQHF TGTGCCAGCAGTGAAACAGGGGTGTCGCGACAGCCCCAGCATTTT
TRBJ1-3 - - TRBV29-1 CSAQDDSGNTIYF TGCAGCGCACAAGATGACTCTGGAAACACCATATATTTT
TRBJ2-5 TRBD1 - TRBV4-1 CASSQAPGTGPQETQYF TGCGCCAGCAGCCAAGCTCCCGGGACAGGGCCCCAAGAGACCCAGTACTTC
TRBJ1-4 TRBD1 - TRBV7-2 CASSTDRDEKLFF TGTGCCAGCAGCACTGACAGGGACGAAAAACTGTTTTTT
TRBJ2-7 TRBD1 few TRBV6-5 CASSYSVGQGFEQYF TGTGCCAGCAGTTACTCTGTAGGACAGGGGTTCGAGCAGTACTTC
TRBJ1-2 TRBD1 - TRBV29-1 CSVAKGQGSGYTF TGCAGCGTTGCGAAGGGACAGGGTTCTGGCTACACCTTC
TRBJ1-2 - - TRBV5-4 CASSLARFPDIYGYTF TGTGCCAGCAGCTTGGCGCGGTTTCCCGATATTTATGGCTACACCTTC
TRBJ1-1 - - TRBV27 CATRPTGNTEAFF TGTGCCACCAGGCCCACAGGGAACACTGAAGCTTTCTTT
TRBJ2-7 TRBD1 - TRBV10-3 CAMRPGTGTYEQYF TGTGCCATGAGGCCGGGGACAGGGACCTACGAGCAGTACTTC
TRBJ2-4 - once TRBV27 CASSSIRRGLAKNIQYF TGTGCCAGCAGTTCCATAAGGAGGGGTCTAGCCAAAAACATTCAGTACTTC
TRBJ2-7 - - TRBV5-1 CASSPRQGTTPREQYF TGCGCCAGCAGCCCAAGACAGGGGACTACACCTAGGGAGCAGTACTTC
TRBJ1-6 - - TRBV9 CASSVWDSVGNSPLHF TGTGCCAGCAGCGTATGGGACTCCGTAGGTAATTCACCCCTCCACTTT
TRBJ2-3 TRBD1 - TRBV15 CATQKGTAPRTDTQYF TGTGCCACTCAAAAGGGGACAGCCCCACGCACAGATACGCAGTATTTT
TRBJ2-2 - - TRBV4-1 CASSHRVGELFF TGCGCCAGCAGCCACCGTGTGGGGGAGCTGTTTTTT
TRBJ1-2 TRBD1 - TRBV5-1 CASSIVGTGGSHGYTF TGCGCCAGCAGCATTGTAGGGACAGGGGGCAGTCATGGCTACACCTTC
TRBJ2-1 TRBD1 - TRBV2 CASVGQGSSSYNEQFF TGTGCCAGCGTTGGACAGGGGTCGAGCTCCTACAATGAGCAGTTCTTC
TRBJ2-3 - - TRBV5-1 CASRTSPTSTDTQYF TGCGCCAGCAGAACTAGTCCGACTAGCACAGATACGCAGTATTTT
TRBJ2-1 TRBD1 - TRBV28 CASSRDRGVGNEQFF TGTGCCAGCAGTCGCGACAGGGGCGTTGGGAATGAGCAGTTCTTC
TRBJ2-1 TRBD1 - TRBV29-1 CSVHSPGQVNNEQFF TGCAGCGTCCACAGCCCGGGACAGGTCAACAATGAGCAGTTCTTC
TRBJ1-4 - few TRBV29-1 CSVSGGLATNEKLFF TGCAGCGTAAGCGGGGGCCTGGCAACTAATGAAAAACTGTTTTTT
TRBJ1-6 - - TRBV28 CAPPGRVASPLHF TGTGCCCCCCCCGGCAGGGTTGCTTCACCCCTCCACTTT
TRBJ2-7 - - TRBV6-6 CASSYAPAYEQYF TGTGCCAGCAGTTACGCTCCGGCCTACGAGCAGTACTTC
TRBJ2-1 TRBD2 - TRBV15 CATSRVKSGLAVTYNEQFF TGTGCCACCAGCAGGGTGAAATCGGGACTAGCGGTAACCTACAATGAGCAGTTCTTC
TRBJ2-5 TRBD1 - TRBV18 CASSPQQGGQETQYF TGTGCCAGCTCACCCCAACAGGGGGGACAAGAGACCCAGTACTTC
TRBJ2-1 TRBD2 - TRBV14 CASSQATSGGYNEQFF TGTGCCAGCAGCCAAGCGACTAGCGGGGGCTACAATGAGCAGTTCTTC
TRBJ2-3 TRBD1 - TRBV27 CASSLFRAGGVDTQYF TGTGCCAGCAGTTTGTTTCGGGCAGGGGGAGTAGATACGCAGTATTTT
TRBJ1-2 TRBD1 - TRBV4-1 CASSQPTGGWGYTF TGCGCCAGCAGCCAACCGACAGGGGGTTGGGGCTACACCTTC
TRBJ1-2 - few TRBV4-1 CASSQLLREVHGYTF TGCGCCAGCAGCCAATTGCTCAGGGAGGTGCATGGCTACACCTTC
TRBJ2-7 - - TRBV7-2 CASSLDRVSGYEQYF TGTGCCAGCAGCTTAGATAGAGTCTCGGGGTACGAGCAGTACTTC
TRBJ2-1 TRBD2 - TRBV10-1 CASSERLAGDNEQFF TGCGCCAGCAGTGAGCGACTAGCGGGGGACAATGAGCAGTTCTTC
TRBJ1-5 - - TRBV2 CASSREGEYQPQHF TGTGCCAGCAGTCGGGAGGGGGAATATCAGCCCCAGCATTTT
TRBJ2-2 - once TRBV5-1 CASSLTGSNTGELFF TGCGCCAGCAGCTTGACAGGGTCGAACACCGGGGAGCTGTTTTTT
TRBJ2-4 - - TRBV6-2/TRBV6-3 CASSYSSVGAYF TGTGCCAGCAGTTACTCGAGTGTGGGGGCCTACTTC
TRBJ1-6 - - TRBV2 CASSGSAGSPLHF TGTGCCAGCAGTGGGTCGGCAGGATCACCCCTCCACTTT